This TCR beta chain was obtained from a study of blood T cell repertoires in COVID-19. Study background: Acute and convalescent COVID-19 specimens originated in the United States, Italy and Spain.

V was pared by 2 bases and J by 3 bases, with 14 bases between. The CDR3 is made up of 15 amino acids. In germline, CDR1 is SGHVS, CDR2 FNYEAQ. TCRdb's table, derived via immunoSEQ multiplex PCR, lists solely in-frame clones and lacks some. The sample has around 300,000 clones, just under 85% seen once; the top ten hold over 3.5%. This clone was observed a few times. Specimen: peripheral blood. This clonotype originated in a woman in her 50s with active or convalescent COVID-19. The chain couples TRBV7-6 to TRBJ2-7; perhaps TRBD1 as D (6 bases). The DNA for the CDR3 is TGTGCCAGCAGCTTAATGGCGGCAGGGGACTACGAGCAGTACTTC. This gives the protein CASSLMAAGDYEQYF.